This T cell receptor (beta chain) is from a study of CD8+ T cells in alopecia areata. CDR3 length equals 13 residues. CDR1 is SGHDN, CDR2 FVKESK, per germline. V was shortened by 8 bases and J by 4 bases, with 14 bases between the two germline ends. Samples from alopecia areata patients were lesional scalp punch biopsies and peripheral blood. PBMCs served as the source from which CD4+ and CD8+ T cells were sorted. This clone was observed a few times. Its antigen is not known. Study results and limitations: Normal-skin resident alphabeta T cells also appear among scalp sample sequences. It was less clear whether patients shared TCRs than it was in mice, possibly because of HLA.

Extraction and reverse transcription of RNA yielded cDNA as the sequencing template. Sequencing used immunoSEQ multiplex PCR; TCRdb keeps in-frame clones, though not all of them. The sample includes 130,000 or so clones, about 51% of them seen just once. Sequencing input: NKG2D-low CD8+ T cells sorted from blood. This receptor was obtained from a human donor with alopecia areata. The rearrangement links TRBV14 to TRBJ1-2; D is perhaps TRBD1 (5 bases). CDR3 sequence: CASSTGGVYGYTF. In nucleotides, the CDR3 is TGTGCCAGCTCAACGGGGGGTGTCTATGGCTACACCTTC.